These 21 T cell receptor beta chains share one sample of origin, sequenced in a study of cytomegalovirus exposure and HLA in healthy donors. A multiplex PCR was run with 60 Vbeta primers and 13 Jbeta primers. The repertoire was sequenced with immunoSEQ multiplex PCR; TCRdb's copy has only in-frame clones and lacks some. The repertoire consists of more than 80,000 clones, with approximately 72% occurring once and the leading ten covering 2.5% to 3.5%. Sequencing was performed on PBMCs. Receptors were obtained from a female donor in good health and CMV-seropositive.

This chain links TRBV7-2 with TRBJ1-5; D possibly corresponds to TRBD1 (6 bases). Germline V gene data show CDR1 as SGHTA and CDR2 as FQGNSA. The V end lost 5 bases, the J end lost 2 bases, and 10 bases lay between the germline ends. The CDR3 is made up of 14 amino acids. The CDR3 region is CASSLQGGNQPQHF. In nucleotides, the CDR3 is TGTGCCAGCAGCCTACAGGGTGGCAATCAGCCCCAGCATTTT.

CDR3 sequence reads: CASSTGTGGGGELFF. In DNA form, the CDR3 reads TGTGCCAGTAGTACCGGGACAGGGGGCGGCGGGGAGCTGTTTTTT. V usage is TRBV19 and J usage is TRBJ2-2; 12 nucleotides align to TRBD1. The CDR3 spans 15 residues. In germline, CDR1 is LNHDA, CDR2 SQIVND (reference sequence). The junction had 4 bases not matched to a gene; V was cut back by 4 bases and J by 7 bases.

In its sample, this clone was seen a few times. J is TRBJ1-1 and V is TRBV7-2; 9 nucleotides align to TRBD1. The CDR3 is made up of 13 amino acids. Germline V gene data show CDR1 as SGHTA and CDR2 as FQGNSA. Trimming took 7 bases from V and 5 from J; bases not matched to a gene: 5. The CDR3 here is CASIVTGGTEAFF. The CDR3 nucleotides read TGTGCCAGCATTGTGACAGGGGGAACTGAAGCTTTCTTT.

This clone occurred a few times. The J gene is TRBJ2-7, the V gene TRBV29-1, with TRBD2 matching over 9 bases. The junction had 6 bases not matched to a gene; V was cut back by 5 bases and J by 4 bases. The CDR3 covers 13 residues. In germline, CDR1 is SQVTM, CDR2 ANQGSEA. In nucleotides, the CDR3 is TGCAGCGTTATAGTTAGCGGGAGTTACGAGCAGTACTTC. Its translation is CSVIVSGSYEQYF.

The rearrangement joins TRBV30 to TRBJ2-2, with 7 bases aligning to TRBD2. Germline lookup yields CDR1 GTSNPN and CDR2 SVGIG (reference sequence). V lost 4 bases to trimming and J lost 0 bases; unmatched junction nucleotides: 8. The CDR3 length is 16 residues. CDR3 sequence (DNA): TGTGCCTGGAAGCGGGGCTACTCCTCGAACACCGGGGAGCTGTTTTTT. Its protein is CAWKRGYSSNTGELFF.

J is TRBJ2-4 and V is TRBV6-5; D possibly corresponds to TRBD1 (5 bases). Germline V gene lookup returns CDR1 MNHEY and CDR2 SVGAGI. The CDR3 is 15 residues long. V dropped 2 bases and J dropped 7 bases, with 15 bases sitting between them. CDR3 sequence: CASSYGAGPRNIQYF. The DNA of the CDR3 is TGTGCCAGCAGTTACGGGGCAGGCCCGCGGAACATTCAGTACTTC.

As regards this clone: At one end, the junction sequence differs from germline, possibly due to a read error. The V call is TRBV6-5, the J call TRBJ2-1; maybe TRBD2 (6 bases). Looked up from germline, CDR1 is MNHEY and CDR2 is SVGAGI. There are 13 residues in the CDR3. The CDR3 DNA sequence: TGTGCCAGCAGTGACTCCCCGGAGGGTGAGCAGTTCTTC. Protein: CASSDSPEGEQFF.

The rearrangement uses TRBV6-5 and TRBJ1-2, with 9 bases that match TRBD1. This CDR3 region has 14 residues. V gave up 7 bases and J gave up 5 bases; unmatched junction bases: 8. Germline values: CDR1 MNHEY, CDR2 SVGAGI. The CDR3 DNA follows: TGTGCCAGCAAACTTTGGACAGGGGATTATGGCTACACCTTC. As protein: CASKLWTGDYGYTF.

The V call is TRBV6-1, the J call TRBJ2-2, with no clear D. Germline V gives CDR1 MNHNS, CDR2 SASEGT. CDR3 length: 16 amino acids. V lost 1 base to trimming and J lost 0 bases, with 9 bases between them. As DNA, the CDR3 is TGTGCCAGCAGTGAAGTGACATACTCGAACACCGGGGAGCTGTTTTTT. Its protein product is CASSEVTYSNTGELFF.

The CDR3 DNA is TGTGCCAGCAGTTACTACAGAGACGAGCAGTACTTC. This codes for CASSYYRDEQYF. The rearrangement joins TRBV6-6 to TRBJ2-7; D ambiguous. Trimming took 1 base from V and 5 from J, leaving 6 bases between them. The germline CDR1 and CDR2 sequences are MNHNY and SVGAGI (reference sequence). CDR3 length: 12 amino acids.

The chain links TRBV18 to TRBJ1-4, with unresolved D. Trimming removed 6 bases from V and 3 bases from J, with 14 bases in between. CDR1 and CDR2 (germline): KGHSH, LQKENI. This CDR3 spans 15 amino acids. The CDR3 here is CASSPRVDSNEKLFF. DNA for the CDR3: TGTGCCAGCTCTCCCCGTGTGGACTCTAATGAAAAACTGTTTTTT.

The chain combines TRBV7-9 with TRBJ2-1; 7 bases match TRBD2. From germline, CDR1 is SEHNR and CDR2 FQNEAQ (reference sequence). V dropped 2 bases and J dropped 8; count of bases not matched to a gene: 3. This CDR3 is built from 13 residues. The CDR3: CASSLKGRDEQFF. In DNA, the CDR3 is TGTGCCAGCAGCTTAAAAGGGAGGGATGAGCAGTTCTTC.

The chain recombines TRBV9 with TRBJ1-1; 8 bases are a match to TRBD1. The CDR3 extends over 15 amino acids. V dropped 4 bases and J dropped 1; count of bases not matched to a gene: 6. The germline V gene has CDR1 SGDLS and CDR2 YYNGEE. CDR3 bases: TGTGCCAGCAGCTTCCCGACAGGGGAGAACACTGAAGCTTTCTTT. Translation: CASSFPTGENTEAFF.

The chain has TRBV4-2 and TRBJ2-7; D remains unclear. Trimming stripped 1 base from V and 2 bases from J, with 12 bases between. Germline values: CDR1 LGHNA, CDR2 YNFKEQ. This CDR3 comprises 15 residues. Here the CDR3 DNA reads TGTGCCAGCAGCCAAGGAGCAGGCCCTACCTACGAGCAGTACTTC. It yields the protein CASSQGAGPTYEQYF.

The chain employs TRBV18 and TRBJ1-1, with D maybe TRBD1 (6 bases). Trimming shortened V by 1 base and J by 7 bases, and 7 bases separated the two germline ends. The CDR3 has 12 residues. The germline V gene has CDR1 KGHSH and CDR2 LQKENI. CDR3 nucleotides: TGTGCCAGCTCACCACTACAGGGTGAAGCTTTCTTT. Its translation is CASSPLQGEAFF.

The V gene is TRBV7-9, the J gene TRBJ1-6; D is ambiguous. Germline V gives CDR1 SEHNR, CDR2 FQNEAQ (reference sequence). With 5 bases removed from V and 7 bases from J, the gap between germline ends came to 21 bases. There are 17 residues in the CDR3. The CDR3 is CASSPVENSEANSPLHF. CDR3 nucleotide sequence: TGTGCCAGCAGCCCCGTGGAGAACTCCGAGGCAAATTCACCCCTCCACTTT.

This chain uses TRBV29-1 with TRBJ1-1, with a weak D call TRBD1 (5 bases). The CDR3 sequence is 13 residues long. Germline V gene data show CDR1 as SQVTM and CDR2 as ANQGSEA. With 5 bases removed from V and 6 bases from J, the gap between germline ends came to 16 bases. CDR3 DNA: TGCAGCGTTCAGGGCCCCGCGGTGGCTGAAGCTTTCTTT. Encoded protein: CSVQGPAVAEAFF.

The rearrangement joins TRBV5-1 to TRBJ2-1, with TRBD1 identical over 8 bases. This CDR3 has 19 amino acids. V gave up 0 bases and J gave up 0 bases; unmatched junction bases: 11. Per germline, CDR1 SGHRS and CDR2 YFSETQ. The CDR3 loop reads CASSLATGVRGSSYNEQFF. CDR3 sequence (DNA): TGCGCCAGCAGCTTGGCGACAGGGGTTCGTGGCTCCTCCTACAATGAGCAGTTCTTC.

This chain connects TRBV4-2 to TRBJ2-7, with unresolved D. This CDR3 region has 16 residues. Between the trimmed V and J ends, which lost 1 base and 4 bases, there was a span of 17 bases. The V gene's germline CDR1 is LGHNA and CDR2 YNFKEQ. CDR3: CASSQASGLSGYEQYF. CDR3 sequence (DNA): TGTGCCAGCAGCCAAGCCTCGGGTCTGTCTGGTTACGAGCAGTACTTC.

Only one count was recorded for this clone. The CDR3 region is CASRQGVLEKLFF. In DNA, the CDR3 is TGTGCCAGCCGACAGGGGGTACTTGAAAAACTGTTTTTT. The V call is TRBV6-1, the J call TRBJ1-4, with 9 nucleotides matching TRBD1. V lost 8 bases and J lost 7; bases outside the gene matches: 5. CDR3 size: 13 residues. Germline-derived CDR1 and CDR2 are MNHNS and SASEGT.

This sequence joins TRBV5-1 and TRBJ2-5; D might be TRBD2 (5 bases). CDR3 length equals 14 residues. Germline assignment: CDR1 SGHRS and CDR2 YFSETQ. Trimming cost V 4 bases and J 4 bases, with 14 bases left between them. The CDR3 here is CASSITSGPETQYF. CDR3 DNA sequence: TGCGCCAGCAGCATCACTAGTGGGCCAGAGACCCAGTACTTC.